This T cell receptor (beta chain) came from a study of T cells of healthy individuals. MiXCR, applied by TCRdb to the 5' RACE reads, yields one record per CDR3 protein. Found here are around 79,000 distinct CDR3 sequences, 4% to 5.5% of them singletons; the top ten hold approximately 8%. This clonotype appeared many times. The receptor was derived from a female donor in good health.

CDR3 in DNA: TGTGCCAGCAGTTTAGCGGACCAGAGAGCCAAAAACATTCAGTACTTC. This gives the protein CASSLADQRAKNIQYF. The J gene is TRBJ2-4, the V gene TRBV12-3 or TRBV12-4; D unresolved. The CDR3 is 16 amino acids. Trimming pared 0 bases from V and 0 bases from J, leaving 9 bases between.